This T cell receptor beta chain was identified during a study of blood T cell repertoires in COVID-19. Assay used: immunoSEQ multiplex PCR; TCRdb lists only in-frame clones, some missing. The sample shows about 84,000 clones, around 88% of them seen only once. Germline loops: CDR1 SQVTM, CDR2 ANQGSEA. The V segment lost 4 bases and the J segment 8 bases; nucleotides outside the gene matches: 7. This CDR3 region has 13 residues. This TCR came from a man at least 80 years old with active or convalescent COVID-19. The chain is built from TRBV29-1 and TRBJ1-1, with 10 bases lining up with TRBD1. Source material: peripheral blood. Here the CDR3 DNA reads TGCAGCGTTGCGACAGGGGGCTTGACGGAAGCTTTCTTT. Translation: CSVATGGLTEAFF. Complete variable domain (other parts from reference TRBV29-1 and TRBJ1-1): SAVISQKPSRDICQRGTSLTIQCQVDSQVTMMFWYRQQPGQSLTLIATANQGSEATYESGFVIDKFPISRPNLTFSTLTVSNMSPEDSSIYLCSVATGGLTEAFFGQGTRLTVV.